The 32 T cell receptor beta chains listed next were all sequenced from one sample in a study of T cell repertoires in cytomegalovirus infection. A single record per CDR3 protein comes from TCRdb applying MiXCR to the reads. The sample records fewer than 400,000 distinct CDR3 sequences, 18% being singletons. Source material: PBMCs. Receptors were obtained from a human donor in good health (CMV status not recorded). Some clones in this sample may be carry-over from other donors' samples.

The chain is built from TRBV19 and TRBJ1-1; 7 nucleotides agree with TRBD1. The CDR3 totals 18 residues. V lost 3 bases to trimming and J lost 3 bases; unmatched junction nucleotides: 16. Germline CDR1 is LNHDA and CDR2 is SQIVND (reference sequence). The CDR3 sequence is CASSISIGQVLRDTEAFF. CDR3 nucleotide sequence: TGTGCCAGTAGTATTTCGATTGGACAGGTCCTTCGAGACACTGAAGCTTTCTTT.

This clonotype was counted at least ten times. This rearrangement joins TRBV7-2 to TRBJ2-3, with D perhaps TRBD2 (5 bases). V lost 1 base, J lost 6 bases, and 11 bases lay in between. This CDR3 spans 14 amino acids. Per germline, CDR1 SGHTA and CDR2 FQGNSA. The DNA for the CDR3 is TGTGCCAGCAGCTTAGGCTCGGTAGCGGATACGCAGTATTTT. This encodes CASSLGSVADTQYF.

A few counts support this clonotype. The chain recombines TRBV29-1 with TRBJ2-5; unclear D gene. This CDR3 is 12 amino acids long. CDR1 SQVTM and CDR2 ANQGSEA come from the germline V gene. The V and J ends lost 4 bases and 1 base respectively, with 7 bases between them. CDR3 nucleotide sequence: TGCAGCGTTGCAACTTCCCAAGAGACCCAGTACTTC. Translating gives CSVATSQETQYF.

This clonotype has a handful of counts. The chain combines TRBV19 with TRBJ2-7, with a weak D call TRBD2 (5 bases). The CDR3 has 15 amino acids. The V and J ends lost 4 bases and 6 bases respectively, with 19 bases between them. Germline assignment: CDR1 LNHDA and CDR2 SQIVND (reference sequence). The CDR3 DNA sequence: TGTGCCAGTAGTAGATGGACTTCCCCCCAACGCGAGCAGTACTTC. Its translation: CASSRWTSPQREQYF.

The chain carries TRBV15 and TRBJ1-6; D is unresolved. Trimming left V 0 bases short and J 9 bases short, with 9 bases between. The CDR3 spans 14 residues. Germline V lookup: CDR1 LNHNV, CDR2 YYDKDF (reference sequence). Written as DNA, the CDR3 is TGTGCCACCAGCAGAGATTTGGGCGGTTCACCCCTCCACTTT. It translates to CATSRDLGGSPLHF.

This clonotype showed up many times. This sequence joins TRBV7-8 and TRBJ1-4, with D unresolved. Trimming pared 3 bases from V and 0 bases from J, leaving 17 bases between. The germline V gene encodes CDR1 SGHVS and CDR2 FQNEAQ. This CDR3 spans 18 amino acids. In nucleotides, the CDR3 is TGTGCCAGCAGCTTTGTTAGGTCCTGGATTGCAACTAATGAAAAACTGTTTTTT. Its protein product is CASSFVRSWIATNEKLFF.

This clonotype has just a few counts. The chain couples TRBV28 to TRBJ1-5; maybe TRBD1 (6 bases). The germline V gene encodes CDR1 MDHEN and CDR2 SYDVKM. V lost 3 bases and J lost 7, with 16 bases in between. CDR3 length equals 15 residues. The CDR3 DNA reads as TGTGCCAGCAGTTTCTTTACAGGGATAGGACAGCCCCAGCATTTT. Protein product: CASSFFTGIGQPQHF.

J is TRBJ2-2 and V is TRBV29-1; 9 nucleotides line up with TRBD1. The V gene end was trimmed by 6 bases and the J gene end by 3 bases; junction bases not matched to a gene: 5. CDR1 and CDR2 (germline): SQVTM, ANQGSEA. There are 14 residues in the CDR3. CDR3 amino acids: CSVKGQGDTGELFF. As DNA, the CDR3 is TGCAGCGTGAAGGGACAGGGCGACACCGGGGAGCTGTTTTTT.

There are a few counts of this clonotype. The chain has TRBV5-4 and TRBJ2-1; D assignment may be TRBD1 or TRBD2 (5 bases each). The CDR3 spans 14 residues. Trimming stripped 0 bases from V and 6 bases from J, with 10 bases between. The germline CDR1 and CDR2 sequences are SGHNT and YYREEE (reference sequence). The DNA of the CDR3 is TGTGCCAGCAGCTTGGAGGCAGGGACCAATGAGCAGTTCTTC. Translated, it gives CASSLEAGTNEQFF.

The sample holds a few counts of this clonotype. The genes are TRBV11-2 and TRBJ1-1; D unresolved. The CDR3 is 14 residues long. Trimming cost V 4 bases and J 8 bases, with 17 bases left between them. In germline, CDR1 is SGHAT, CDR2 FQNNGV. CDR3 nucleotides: TGTGCCAGCAGCTCAGATCCGGGCCGTAGAGAAGCTTTCTTT. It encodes CASSSDPGRREAFF.

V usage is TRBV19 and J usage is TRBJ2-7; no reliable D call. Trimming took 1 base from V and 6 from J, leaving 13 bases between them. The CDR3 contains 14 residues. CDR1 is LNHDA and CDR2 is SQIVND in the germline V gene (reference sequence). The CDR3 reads CASSIGGATREQYF. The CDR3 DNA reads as TGTGCCAGTAGTATAGGAGGCGCGACGCGCGAGCAGTACTTC.

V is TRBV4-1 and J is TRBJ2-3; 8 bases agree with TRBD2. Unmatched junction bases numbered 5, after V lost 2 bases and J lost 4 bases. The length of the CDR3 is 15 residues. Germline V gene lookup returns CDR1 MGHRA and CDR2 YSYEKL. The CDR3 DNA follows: TGCGCCAGCAGCCAAAGTGCGGGGGGAGCAGATACGCAGTATTTT. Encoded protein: CASSQSAGGADTQYF.

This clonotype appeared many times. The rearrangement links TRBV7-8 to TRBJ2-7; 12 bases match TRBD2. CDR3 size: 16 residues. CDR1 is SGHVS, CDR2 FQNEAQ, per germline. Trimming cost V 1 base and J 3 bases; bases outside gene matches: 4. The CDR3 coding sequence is TGTGCCAGCAGCTTAGGTCTACTAGCGGGAGGCTACGAGCAGTACGTC. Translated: CASSLGLLAGGYEQYV.

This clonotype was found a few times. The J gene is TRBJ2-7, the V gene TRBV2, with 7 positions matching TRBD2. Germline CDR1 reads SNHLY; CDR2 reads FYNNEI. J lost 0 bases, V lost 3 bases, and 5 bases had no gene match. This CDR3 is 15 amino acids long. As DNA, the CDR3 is TGTGCCAGCAGTGATAGCGGGTGGAGCTCCTACGAGCAGTACTTC. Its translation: CASSDSGWSSYEQYF.

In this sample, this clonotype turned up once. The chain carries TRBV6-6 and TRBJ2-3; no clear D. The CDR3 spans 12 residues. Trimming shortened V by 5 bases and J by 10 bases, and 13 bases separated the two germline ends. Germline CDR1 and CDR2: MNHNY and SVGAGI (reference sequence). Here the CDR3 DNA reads TGTGCCAGCAGTCCCGACCCCGACGCGCAGTATTTT. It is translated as CASSPDPDAQYF.

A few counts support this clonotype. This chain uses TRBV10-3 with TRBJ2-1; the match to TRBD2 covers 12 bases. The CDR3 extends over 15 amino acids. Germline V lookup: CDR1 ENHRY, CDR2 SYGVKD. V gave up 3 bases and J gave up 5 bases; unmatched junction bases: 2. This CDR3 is CAISELAGGNNEQFF. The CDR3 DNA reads TGTGCCATCAGTGAACTAGCGGGGGGAAACAATGAGCAGTTCTTC.

CDR3 loop: CSVEYLQGYEQYF. The CDR3 DNA reads as TGCAGCGTGGAGTACTTACAGGGATACGAGCAGTACTTC. The chain employs TRBV29-1 and TRBJ2-7; weak D call: TRBD1 (6 bases). Per the germline V gene, CDR1 is SQVTM and CDR2 is ANQGSEA. This CDR3 has 13 residues. The V end lost 6 bases, the J end lost 4 bases, and 16 bases lay between the germline ends.

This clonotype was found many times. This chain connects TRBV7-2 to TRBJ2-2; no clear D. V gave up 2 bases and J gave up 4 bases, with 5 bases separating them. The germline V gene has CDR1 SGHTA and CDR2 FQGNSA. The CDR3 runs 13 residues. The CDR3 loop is CASSLQPTGELFF. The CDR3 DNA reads TGTGCCAGCAGCTTACAGCCCACCGGGGAGCTGTTTTTT.

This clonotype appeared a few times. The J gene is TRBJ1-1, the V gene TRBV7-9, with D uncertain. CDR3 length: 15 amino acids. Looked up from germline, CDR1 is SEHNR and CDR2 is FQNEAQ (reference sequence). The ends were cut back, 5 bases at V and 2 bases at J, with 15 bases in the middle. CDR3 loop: CASSPPWVTNTEAFF. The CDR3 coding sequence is TGTGCCAGCAGCCCTCCATGGGTGACAAACACTGAAGCTTTCTTT.

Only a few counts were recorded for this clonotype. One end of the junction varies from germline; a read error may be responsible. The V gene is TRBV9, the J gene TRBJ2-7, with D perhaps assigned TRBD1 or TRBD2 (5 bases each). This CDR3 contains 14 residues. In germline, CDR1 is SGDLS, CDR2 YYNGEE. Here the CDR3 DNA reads TGTGCCAGCACCGTACAGGACTCGTCCTACGAGCAGTACTTC. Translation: CASTVQDSSYEQYF.

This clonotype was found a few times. The CDR3 is CATSDGGRAGSLHGEQFF. The CDR3 bases are TGTGCCACCAGTGATGGCGGGAGGGCCGGCTCCTTACACGGTGAGCAGTTCTTC. The chain employs TRBV24-1 and TRBJ2-1; 9 nucleotides agree with TRBD2. V trimming: 3 bases; J trimming: 9 bases; junction bases outside the gene matches: 17. The CDR3 runs 18 residues. The germline V gene encodes CDR1 KGHDR and CDR2 SFDVKD.

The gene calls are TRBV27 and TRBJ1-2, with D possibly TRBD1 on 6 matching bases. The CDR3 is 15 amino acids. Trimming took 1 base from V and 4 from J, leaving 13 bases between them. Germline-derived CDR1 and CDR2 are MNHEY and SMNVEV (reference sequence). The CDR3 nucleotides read TGTGCCAGCAGTTTATTCGGGGGGCTAATCTATGGCTACACCTTC. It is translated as CASSLFGGLIYGYTF.

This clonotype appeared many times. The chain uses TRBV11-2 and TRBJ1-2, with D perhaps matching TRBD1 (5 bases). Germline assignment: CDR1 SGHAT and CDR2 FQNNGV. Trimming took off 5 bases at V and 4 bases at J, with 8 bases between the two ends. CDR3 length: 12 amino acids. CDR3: CASSPGAYGYTF. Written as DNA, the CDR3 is TGTGCCAGCAGCCCCGGGGCCTATGGCTACACCTTC. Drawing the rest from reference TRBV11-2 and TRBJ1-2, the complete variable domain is EAGVAQSPRYKIIEKRQSVAFWCNPISGHATLYWYQQILGQGPKLLIQFQNNGVVDDSQLPKDRFSAERLKGVDSTLKIQPAKLEDSAVYLCASSPGAYGYTFGSGTRLTVV.

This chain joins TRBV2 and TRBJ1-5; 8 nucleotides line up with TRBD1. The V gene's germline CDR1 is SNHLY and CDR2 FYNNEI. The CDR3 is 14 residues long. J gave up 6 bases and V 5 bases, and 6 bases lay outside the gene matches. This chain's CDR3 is CASSYGQGGQPQHF. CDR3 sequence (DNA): TGTGCCAGCAGTTATGGACAGGGTGGTCAGCCCCAGCATTTT.

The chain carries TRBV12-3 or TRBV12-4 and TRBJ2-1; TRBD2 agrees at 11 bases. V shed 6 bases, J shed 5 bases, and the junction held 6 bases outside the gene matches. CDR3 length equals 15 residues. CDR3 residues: CASRIAGGPNNEQFF. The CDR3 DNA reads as TGTGCCAGCAGAATAGCGGGAGGGCCAAACAATGAGCAGTTCTTC.

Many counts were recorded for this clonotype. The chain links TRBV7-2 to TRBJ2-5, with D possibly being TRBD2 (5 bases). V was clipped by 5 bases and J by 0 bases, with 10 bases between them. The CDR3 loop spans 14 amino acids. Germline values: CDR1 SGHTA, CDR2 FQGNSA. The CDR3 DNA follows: TGTGCCAGCAGCCCGACTACGTACCAAGAGACCCAGTACTTC. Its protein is CASSPTTYQETQYF.

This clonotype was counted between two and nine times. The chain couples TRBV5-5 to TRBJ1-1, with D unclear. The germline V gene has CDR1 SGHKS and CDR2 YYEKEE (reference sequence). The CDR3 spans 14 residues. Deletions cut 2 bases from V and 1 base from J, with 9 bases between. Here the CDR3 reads CASSFLWENTEAFF. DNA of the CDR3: TGTGCCAGCAGCTTTCTCTGGGAGAACACTGAAGCTTTCTTT.

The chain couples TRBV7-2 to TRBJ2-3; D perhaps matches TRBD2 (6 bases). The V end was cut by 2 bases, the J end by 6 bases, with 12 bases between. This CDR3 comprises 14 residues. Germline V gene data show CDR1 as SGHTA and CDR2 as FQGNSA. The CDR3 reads CASSLTAGPDTQYF. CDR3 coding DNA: TGTGCCAGCAGCTTAACGGCGGGGCCTGATACGCAGTATTTT.

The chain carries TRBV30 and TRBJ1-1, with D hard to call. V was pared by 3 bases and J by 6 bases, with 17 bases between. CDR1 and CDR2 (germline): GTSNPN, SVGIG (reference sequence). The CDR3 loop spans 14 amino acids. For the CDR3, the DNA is TGTGCCTGGAGCTTCCGCGAGGTTATGGCTGAAGCTTTCTTT. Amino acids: CAWSFREVMAEAFF.

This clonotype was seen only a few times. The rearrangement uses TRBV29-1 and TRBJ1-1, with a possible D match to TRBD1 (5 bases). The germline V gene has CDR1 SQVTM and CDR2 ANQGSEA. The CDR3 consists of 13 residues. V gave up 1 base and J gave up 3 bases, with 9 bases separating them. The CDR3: CSVEAWGDTEAFF. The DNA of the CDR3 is TGCAGCGTTGAAGCGTGGGGGGACACTGAAGCTTTCTTT.

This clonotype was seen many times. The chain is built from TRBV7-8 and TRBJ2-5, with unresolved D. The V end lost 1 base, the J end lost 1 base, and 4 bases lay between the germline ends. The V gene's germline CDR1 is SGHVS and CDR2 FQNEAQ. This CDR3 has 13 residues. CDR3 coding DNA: TGTGCCAGCAGCTTAGGGACCCAAGAGACCCAGTACTTC. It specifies CASSLGTQETQYF. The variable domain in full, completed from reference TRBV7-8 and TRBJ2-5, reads GAGVSQSPRYKVAKRGQDVALRCDPISGHVSLFWYQQALGQGPEFLTYFQNEAQLDKSGLPSDRFFAERPEGSVSTLKIQRTQQEDSAVYLCASSLGTQETQYFGPGTRLLVL.

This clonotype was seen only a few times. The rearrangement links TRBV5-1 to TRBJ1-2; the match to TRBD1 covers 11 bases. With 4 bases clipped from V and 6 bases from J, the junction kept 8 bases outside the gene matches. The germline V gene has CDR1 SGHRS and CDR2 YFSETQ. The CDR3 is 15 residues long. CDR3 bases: TGCGCCAGCAGCCCGGACAGGGGGCTTGGGAATGGCTACACCTTC. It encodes CASSPDRGLGNGYTF.